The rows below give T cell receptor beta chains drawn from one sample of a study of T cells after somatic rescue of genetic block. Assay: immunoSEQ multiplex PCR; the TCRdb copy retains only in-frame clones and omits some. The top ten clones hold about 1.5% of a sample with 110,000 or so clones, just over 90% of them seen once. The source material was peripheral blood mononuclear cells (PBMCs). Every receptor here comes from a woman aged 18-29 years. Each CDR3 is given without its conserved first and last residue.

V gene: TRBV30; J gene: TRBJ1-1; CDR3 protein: AWSADGNLAEAF
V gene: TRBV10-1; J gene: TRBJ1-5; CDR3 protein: ASSEGQAYNQPQH
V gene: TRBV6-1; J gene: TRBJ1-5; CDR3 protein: ASSAGRGQPQH
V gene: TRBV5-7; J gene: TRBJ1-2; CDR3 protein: ASISGGGPLAYGYT
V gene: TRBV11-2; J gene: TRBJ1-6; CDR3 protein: ASSTDSGHNSPLH
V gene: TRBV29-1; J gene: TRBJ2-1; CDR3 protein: SVGTSGGVKQF
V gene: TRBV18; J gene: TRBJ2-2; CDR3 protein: ASSRTGAGGELF
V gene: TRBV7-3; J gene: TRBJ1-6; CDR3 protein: ASSLGERSSYNSPLH
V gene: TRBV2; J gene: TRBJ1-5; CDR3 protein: ASSVSGTGGRRNQPQH
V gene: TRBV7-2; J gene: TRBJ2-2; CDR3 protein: ASRPQGGTGELF
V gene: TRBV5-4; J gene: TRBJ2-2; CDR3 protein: ASSLEAGTALGGELF
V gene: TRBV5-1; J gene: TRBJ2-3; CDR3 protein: ASSWNLRTGRLDGTDTQY
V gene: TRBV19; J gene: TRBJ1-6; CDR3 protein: ASSWGPDRVRGTLPYNSPLH
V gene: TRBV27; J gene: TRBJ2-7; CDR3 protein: ASAAGTAAYEQY
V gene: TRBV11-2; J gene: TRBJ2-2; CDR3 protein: ASSFFRVRTGELF
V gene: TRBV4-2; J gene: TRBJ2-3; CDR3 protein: ASSQGPTDTQY
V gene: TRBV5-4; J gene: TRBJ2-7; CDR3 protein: ASSLVTGNEQY
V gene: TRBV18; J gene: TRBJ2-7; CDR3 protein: ASSSPDRAYEQY
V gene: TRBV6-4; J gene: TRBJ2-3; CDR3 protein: ASSDRDRGTDTQY
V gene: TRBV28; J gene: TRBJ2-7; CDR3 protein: ASIQGKTREQY
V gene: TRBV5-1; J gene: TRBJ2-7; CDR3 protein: ASSLARGLYYEQY
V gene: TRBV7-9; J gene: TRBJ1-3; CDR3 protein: ASSLPPQGNTIY
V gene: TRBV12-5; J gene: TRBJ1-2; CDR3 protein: ASGIPPPGYAKDF
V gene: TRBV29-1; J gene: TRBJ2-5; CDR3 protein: SVSDGGKQETQY
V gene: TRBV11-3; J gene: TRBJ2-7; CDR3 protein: ASSLLFYEQY
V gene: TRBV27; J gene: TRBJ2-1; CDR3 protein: ASSLSQGNEQF
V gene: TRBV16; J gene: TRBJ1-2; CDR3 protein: ASSLWTGGDYGYT
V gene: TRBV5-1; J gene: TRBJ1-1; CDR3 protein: ASSLYSQTGANTEAF
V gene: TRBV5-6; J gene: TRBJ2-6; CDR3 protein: ASSLGISGANVLT
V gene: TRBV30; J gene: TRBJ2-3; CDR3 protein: AWSSSGDTQY
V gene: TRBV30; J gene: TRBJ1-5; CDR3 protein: AWSVGSNQPQH
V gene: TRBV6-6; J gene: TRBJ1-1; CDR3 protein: ASSYSGIAEAF
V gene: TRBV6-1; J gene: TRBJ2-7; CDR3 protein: ASSEDTSLGREQY
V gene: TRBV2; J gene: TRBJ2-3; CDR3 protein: ASSAGDTQY
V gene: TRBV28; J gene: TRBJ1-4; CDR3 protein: ASSLYGSLNEKLF
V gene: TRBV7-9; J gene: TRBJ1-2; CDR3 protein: ASSSGTVYGYT
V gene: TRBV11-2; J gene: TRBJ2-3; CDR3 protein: ASSSARRGGTDTQY
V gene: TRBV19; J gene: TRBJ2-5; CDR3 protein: ASSIDTGSETQY
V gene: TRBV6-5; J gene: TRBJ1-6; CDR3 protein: ASSGTVYNSPLH
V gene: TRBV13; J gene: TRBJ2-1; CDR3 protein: ASSLPSGGAKEQF
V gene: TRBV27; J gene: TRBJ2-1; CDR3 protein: ASRVTTLYNEQF